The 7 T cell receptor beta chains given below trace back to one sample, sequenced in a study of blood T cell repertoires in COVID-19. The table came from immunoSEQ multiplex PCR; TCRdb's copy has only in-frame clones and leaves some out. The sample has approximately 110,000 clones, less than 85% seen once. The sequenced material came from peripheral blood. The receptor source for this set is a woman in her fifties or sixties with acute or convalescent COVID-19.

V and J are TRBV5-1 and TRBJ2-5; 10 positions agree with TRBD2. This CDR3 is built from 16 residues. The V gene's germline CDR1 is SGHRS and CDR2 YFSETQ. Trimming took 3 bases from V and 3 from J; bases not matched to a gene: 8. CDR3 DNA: TGCGCCAGCAGCTCCACCGGGACTAGCGAGAAAGAGACCCAGTACTTC. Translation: CASSSTGTSEKETQYF.

The CDR3 loop reads CAWSVSGISTQYF. The DNA for the CDR3 is TGTGCCTGGAGTGTTAGCGGGATTAGTACGCAGTATTTT. The V call is TRBV30, the J call TRBJ2-3; 8 bases are shared with TRBD2. Losses at the gene ends were 0 bases for V and 8 bases for J; bases not matched to a gene: 4. CDR1 and CDR2 (germline): GTSNPN, SVGIG (reference sequence). This CDR3 spans 13 amino acids.

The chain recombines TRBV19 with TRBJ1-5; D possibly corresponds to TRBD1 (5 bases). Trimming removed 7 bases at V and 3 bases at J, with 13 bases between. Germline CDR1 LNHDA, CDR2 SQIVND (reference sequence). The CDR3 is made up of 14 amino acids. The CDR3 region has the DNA TGTGCCAGTACCATCGGGGGGATCAATCAGCCCCAGCATTTT. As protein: CASTIGGINQPQHF.

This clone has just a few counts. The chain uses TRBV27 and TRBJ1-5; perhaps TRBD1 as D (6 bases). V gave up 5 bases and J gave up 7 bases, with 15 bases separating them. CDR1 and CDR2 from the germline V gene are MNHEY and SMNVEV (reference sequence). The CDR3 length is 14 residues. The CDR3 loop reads CASSPRVGGQPQHF. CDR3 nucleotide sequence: TGTGCCAGCAGTCCGAGGGTTGGGGGCCAGCCCCAGCATTTT.

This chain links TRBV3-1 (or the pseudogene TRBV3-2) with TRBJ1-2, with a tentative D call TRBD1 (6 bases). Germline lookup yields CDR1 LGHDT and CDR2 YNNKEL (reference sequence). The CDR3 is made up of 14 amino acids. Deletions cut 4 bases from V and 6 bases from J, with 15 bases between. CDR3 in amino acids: CASSLVQGSNGYTF. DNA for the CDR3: TGTGCCAGCAGCCTGGTTCAGGGGAGTAATGGCTACACCTTC.

CDR3 DNA: TGTGCCAGCAGCCAAGTGAGCGGGGAGCAGCCCCAGCATTTT. It yields the protein CASSQVSGEQPQHF. V is TRBV3-1 (or the pseudogene TRBV3-2) and J is TRBJ1-5; no clear D gene. In germline, CDR1 is LGHDT, CDR2 YNNKEL (reference sequence). V lost 1 base and J 7 bases, leaving 11 bases between the germline ends. The CDR3 spans 14 residues.

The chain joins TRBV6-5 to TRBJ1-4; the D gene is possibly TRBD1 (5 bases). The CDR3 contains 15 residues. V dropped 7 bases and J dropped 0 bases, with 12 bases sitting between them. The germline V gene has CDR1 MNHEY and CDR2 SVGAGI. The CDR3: CASKNTGATNEKLFF. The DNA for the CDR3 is TGTGCCAGCAAAAATACAGGCGCAACTAATGAAAAACTGTTTTTT.